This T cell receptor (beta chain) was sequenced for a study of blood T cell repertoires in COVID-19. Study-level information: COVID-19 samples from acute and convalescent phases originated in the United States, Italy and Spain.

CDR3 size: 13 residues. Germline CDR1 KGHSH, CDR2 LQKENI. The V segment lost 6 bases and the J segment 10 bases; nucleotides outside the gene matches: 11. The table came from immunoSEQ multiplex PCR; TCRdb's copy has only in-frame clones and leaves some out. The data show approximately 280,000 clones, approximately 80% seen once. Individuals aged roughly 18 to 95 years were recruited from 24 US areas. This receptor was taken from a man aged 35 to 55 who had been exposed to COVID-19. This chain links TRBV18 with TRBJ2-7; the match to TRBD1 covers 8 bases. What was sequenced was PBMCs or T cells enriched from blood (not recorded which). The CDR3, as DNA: TGTGCCAGCTCGTTCGGACAGGGAAACCCTCAGTACTTC. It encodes CASSFGQGNPQYF.